Listed here are 26 T cell receptor beta chains from one sample, sequenced in a study of blood T cell repertoires in COVID-19. This table comes from immunoSEQ multiplex PCR, and its TCRdb copy is limited to in-frame clones, with some not included. Among about 26,000 clones listed, 90% to 95% were seen once. The sequencing input was peripheral blood. These receptors came from a human donor in a cohort sampled during active COVID-19.

The V and J genes are TRBV5-6 and TRBJ2-1, with TRBD1 identical over 8 bases. This CDR3 region has 15 residues. Germline CDR1 SGHDT, CDR2 YYEEEE. V dropped 4 bases and J dropped 3; count of bases not matched to a gene: 6. For the CDR3, the DNA is TGTGCCAGCAGCGGGGGACAGGAGGGCTACAATGAGCAGTTCTTC. The encoded protein is CASSGGQEGYNEQFF.

The rearrangement joins TRBV6-5 to TRBJ2-3, with D unclear. Between the trimmed V and J ends, which lost 2 bases and 12 bases, there was a span of 15 bases. CDR1 MNHEY and CDR2 SVGAGI come from the germline V gene. The CDR3 contains 13 residues. CDR3 sequence: CASSYERRGRQYF. In DNA, the CDR3 is TGTGCCAGCAGTTACGAAAGGCGCGGTAGACAGTATTTT.

This chain joins TRBV28 and TRBJ1-2; 7 nucleotides match TRBD1. The germline gives CDR1 MDHEN, CDR2 SYDVKM. The CDR3 has 13 residues. The trim removed 9 bases at V and 4 bases at J, leaving 8 bases unmatched. The CDR3 sequence: CASRPGTAYGYTF. CDR3 nucleotide sequence: TGTGCCAGTAGACCCGGGACAGCCTATGGCTACACCTTC.

This chain uses TRBV25-1 with TRBJ2-1, with 9 bases aligning to TRBD2. Germline CDR1 and CDR2: MGHDK and SYGVNS. This CDR3 spans 18 amino acids. The V gene end was trimmed by 2 bases and the J gene end by 1 base; junction bases not matched to a gene: 9. In DNA, the CDR3 is TGTGCCAGCAGTGAAATTCCTAGCGGGAAGGGATCCTACAATGAGCAGTTCTTC. It yields the protein CASSEIPSGKGSYNEQFF.

This sequence joins TRBV5-1 and TRBJ2-7; D not certain. The V end was cut by 0 bases, the J end by 0 bases, with 10 bases between. The germline V gene encodes CDR1 SGHRS and CDR2 YFSETQ. This CDR3 comprises 15 residues. The CDR3 nucleotides are TGCGCCAGCAGCTTGGATTCAGACACCTCCTACGAGCAGTACTTC. The encoded protein is CASSLDSDTSYEQYF.

This chain connects TRBV7-8 to TRBJ2-7; 8 nucleotides match TRBD2. The CDR3 loop spans 16 amino acids. Germline V gene data show CDR1 as SGHVS and CDR2 as FQNEAQ. Trimming took 1 base from V and 0 from J; bases not matched to a gene: 5. The CDR3 protein is CASSLVRSGGSYEQYF. DNA of the CDR3: TGTGCCAGCAGCTTAGTTCGGAGCGGGGGCTCCTACGAGCAGTACTTC.

There are a few counts of this clone. The V and J genes are TRBV7-9 and TRBJ1-1; D is perhaps TRBD1 (6 bases). V lost 5 bases and J lost 0, with 13 bases in between. This CDR3 has 15 residues. The germline V gene encodes CDR1 SEHNR and CDR2 FQNEAQ (reference sequence). DNA for the CDR3: TGTGCCAGCAGCCCTTGGACAGAATTGAACACTGAAGCTTTCTTT. It encodes CASSPWTELNTEAFF.

In its sample, this clone was seen once. The chain joins TRBV28 to TRBJ2-7, with TRBD1 matching 7 bases. The length of the CDR3 is 12 residues. V was pared by 6 bases and J by 12 bases, with 11 bases of the junction left unmatched. Germline V gene sequence: CDR1 MDHEN, CDR2 SYDVKM. In DNA, the CDR3 is TGTGCCAGCAGATTACGACAGGGAAGGGGGTACTTC. It codes for CASRLRQGRGYF.

The CDR3 region is CASSPTGQAPTDTQYF. As DNA, the CDR3 is TGTGCCAGCAGCCCTACCGGACAGGCCCCCACAGATACGCAGTATTTT. The chain carries TRBV6-6 and TRBJ2-3; 7 bases map to TRBD1. CDR1 MNHNY and CDR2 SVGAGI come from the germline V gene (reference sequence). V gave up 6 bases and J gave up 2 bases; unmatched junction bases: 11. This CDR3 is built from 16 residues.

This chain joins TRBV11-2 and TRBJ2-1; 12 nucleotides align to TRBD2. V shed 5 bases and J 14 bases; nucleotides not matched to a gene: 7. Germline loops: CDR1 SGHAT, CDR2 FQNNGV. This CDR3 contains 13 residues. The CDR3 protein is CASSGLAGRVKFF. The CDR3 DNA is TGTGCCAGCAGCGGACTAGCGGGAAGAGTAAAGTTCTTC.

The chain couples TRBV5-1 to TRBJ2-7, with D maybe TRBD2 (6 bases). Looked up from germline, CDR1 is SGHRS and CDR2 is YFSETQ. V was clipped by 4 bases and J by 2 bases, with 19 bases between them. The CDR3 consists of 16 residues. The CDR3 here is CASSQSGVTDAYEQYF. CDR3 nucleotides: TGCGCCAGCAGCCAATCGGGGGTGACCGACGCCTACGAGCAGTACTTC.

V and J are TRBV7-2 and TRBJ2-3, with no clear D. V was clipped by 5 bases and J by 4 bases, with 7 bases between them. Germline V gene data show CDR1 as SGHTA and CDR2 as FQGNSA. The CDR3 is made up of 12 amino acids. The CDR3 sequence is CASSLSADTQYF. For the CDR3, the DNA is TGTGCCAGCAGCCTGAGCGCAGATACGCAGTATTTT.

This rearrangement joins TRBV7-3 to TRBJ2-3; TRBD2 agrees at 10 bases. The CDR3 is made up of 17 amino acids. Losses at the gene ends were 2 bases for V and 0 bases for J; bases not matched to a gene: 5. Germline assignment: CDR1 SGHTA and CDR2 FQGTGA. The CDR3 protein is CASSLQAGGSSTDTQYF. The CDR3 region has the DNA TGTGCCAGCAGCTTACAAGCGGGGGGGTCTAGCACAGATACGCAGTATTTT.

V gene TRBV4-3 combines with J gene TRBJ1-5, with D maybe TRBD1 (5 bases). Germline V gene sequence: CDR1 LGHNA, CDR2 YSLEER. The ends were cut back, 0 bases at V and 6 bases at J, with 12 bases in the middle. This CDR3 has 15 amino acids. CDR3 sequence: CASSQEWQGSQPQHF. CDR3 DNA sequence: TGCGCCAGCAGCCAAGAGTGGCAGGGTAGTCAGCCCCAGCATTTT.

To note about this clone: No DNA is shown, since the ends of the CDR3 on it are uncertain; the CDR3 is the one TCRdb lists. CDR3 protein: CVTSDLLFFGPGVETQYF. The J gene is TRBJ2-5, the V gene TRBV24-1; the table's D gene call, TRBD1, was not cross checked with the DNA. Ends included, the CDR3 has 18 residues. Germline CDR1 reads KGHDR; CDR2 reads SFDVKD.

This rearrangement joins TRBV29-1 to TRBJ2-7; possible D gene TRBD1, 6 bases. CDR3 length: 12 residues. V lost 0 bases and J 5 bases, leaving 8 bases between the germline ends. Germline loops: CDR1 SQVTM, CDR2 ANQGSEA. The CDR3, as DNA: TGCAGCGTTGAAGACGAGGGGGACGAGCAGTACTTC. This translates into CSVEDEGDEQYF.

The gene calls are TRBV11-2 and TRBJ2-7; 8 nucleotides line up with TRBD1. The CDR3 length is 14 residues. Germline trimming cut 4 bases from V and 3 bases from J; bases unmatched to any gene: 5. Per the germline V gene, CDR1 is SGHAT and CDR2 is FQNNGV. The CDR3 loop is CASSSGTGGYEQYF. The CDR3 region has the DNA TGTGCCAGCAGCTCCGGGACAGGAGGCTACGAGCAGTACTTC.

This clone was detected once. The J gene is TRBJ1-1, the V gene TRBV25-1, with D hard to call. The CDR3 runs to 15 residues. Germline values: CDR1 MGHDK, CDR2 SYGVNS. V dropped 4 bases and J dropped 3 bases, with 15 bases sitting between them. The CDR3 DNA follows: TGTGCCAGCAGTGTCATCTTCGGGTTGGACACTGAAGCTTTCTTT. Translated, it gives CASSVIFGLDTEAFF.

V gene TRBV2 combines with J gene TRBJ2-5; TRBD2 aligns across 14 bases. Trimming removed 4 bases from V and 2 bases from J; junction bases left unmatched: 3. The V gene's germline CDR1 is SNHLY and CDR2 FYNNEI. The CDR3 spans 16 residues. CDR3 in amino acids: CASSAGLAGEQETQYF. The CDR3 coding sequence is TGTGCCAGCAGTGCGGGACTAGCGGGAGAACAAGAGACCCAGTACTTC.

The rearrangement links TRBV27 to TRBJ2-5, with D tentatively TRBD2 (7 bases). This CDR3 region has 18 residues. The germline V and J ends were trimmed by 5 bases and 3 bases, with 25 bases remaining between them. From germline, CDR1 is MNHEY and CDR2 SMNVEV (reference sequence). In DNA, the CDR3 is TGTGCCAGCAGTCCCAACCCCGCAGCGGGACAATTTAAAGAGACCCAGTACTTC. Translated: CASSPNPAAGQFKETQYF.

The chain employs TRBV3-1 (or the pseudogene TRBV3-2) and TRBJ2-7; D is possibly TRBD2 (6 bases). Trimming stripped 1 base from V and 2 bases from J, with 15 bases between. CDR3 length: 16 amino acids. Germline CDR1 reads LGHDT; CDR2 reads YNNKEL (reference sequence). As DNA, the CDR3 is TGTGCCAGCAGCCAAGCGTTCATCACGGGAGCCTACGAGCAGTACTTC. Amino acid sequence: CASSQAFITGAYEQYF.

Note on this clone: A junction end diverges from the germline sequence, so it may reflect a read error. This chain connects TRBV7-6 to TRBJ2-7; the match to TRBD2 covers 8 bases. The CDR3 spans 16 residues. Looked up from germline, CDR1 is SGHVS and CDR2 is FNYEAQ. The CDR3 sequence: CASSSKGVAGSSEQYF. The CDR3, as DNA: TGTGCCAGCAGCTCCAAGGGAGTAGCGGGATCCTCCGAGCAGTACTTC.

The chain recombines TRBV19 with TRBJ1-1; no firm D call. Trimming cost V 6 bases and J 1 base, with 6 bases left between them. Germline lookup yields CDR1 LNHDA and CDR2 SQIVND (reference sequence). The CDR3 is 12 amino acids. DNA of the CDR3: TGTGCCAGTAGCAGACAGAACACTGAAGCTTTCTTT. Translation: CASSRQNTEAFF.

The rearrangement uses TRBV18 and TRBJ1-1; D is unclear. This CDR3 comprises 11 residues. Germline CDR1 KGHSH, CDR2 LQKENI. Between the trimmed V and J ends, which lost 8 bases and 5 bases, there was a span of 9 bases. The CDR3 DNA sequence: TGTGCCAGCACCCCGGGGACTGAAGCTTTCTTT. Encoded protein: CASTPGTEAFF. Variable domain in full (rest from reference TRBV18 and TRBJ1-1): NAGVMQNPRHLVRRRGQEARLRCSPMKGHSHVYWYRQLPEEGLKFMVYLQKENIIDESGMPKERFSAEFPKEGPSILRIQQVVRGDSAAYFCASTPGTEAFFGQGTRLTVV.

This chain uses TRBV3-1 (or the pseudogene TRBV3-2) with TRBJ2-3; possibly TRBD2 for D (5 bases). Germline V gene sequence: CDR1 LGHDT, CDR2 YNNKEL (reference sequence). Trimming stripped 5 bases from V and 2 bases from J, with 8 bases between. The CDR3 is made up of 13 amino acids. CDR3 nucleotides: TGTGCCAGCAGCTACCGGGACACAGATACGCAGTATTTT. Its protein product is CASSYRDTDTQYF.

The chain links TRBV7-9 to TRBJ1-5; 9 positions match TRBD1. V lost 4 bases to trimming and J lost 3 bases; unmatched junction nucleotides: 4. This CDR3 is built from 15 residues. The germline V gene has CDR1 SEHNR and CDR2 FQNEAQ (reference sequence). In DNA form, the CDR3 reads TGTGCCAGCAGCTCCGGGACAGGGTACAATCAGCCCCAGCATTTT. Translated: CASSSGTGYNQPQHF.